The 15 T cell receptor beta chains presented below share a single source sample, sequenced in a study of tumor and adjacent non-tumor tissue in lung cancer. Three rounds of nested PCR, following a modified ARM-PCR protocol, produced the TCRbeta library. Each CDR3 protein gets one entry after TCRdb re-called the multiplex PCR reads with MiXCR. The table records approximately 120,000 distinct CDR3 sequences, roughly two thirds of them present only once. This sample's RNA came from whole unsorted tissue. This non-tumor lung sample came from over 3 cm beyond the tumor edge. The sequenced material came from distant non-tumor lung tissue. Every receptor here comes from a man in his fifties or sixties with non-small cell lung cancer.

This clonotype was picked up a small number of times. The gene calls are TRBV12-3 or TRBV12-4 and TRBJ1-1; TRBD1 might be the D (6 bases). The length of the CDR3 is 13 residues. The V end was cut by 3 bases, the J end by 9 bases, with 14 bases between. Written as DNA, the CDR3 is TGTGCCAGCAGTTTTCGGGACACACAGAAAGCTTTCTTT. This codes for CASSFRDTQKAFF.

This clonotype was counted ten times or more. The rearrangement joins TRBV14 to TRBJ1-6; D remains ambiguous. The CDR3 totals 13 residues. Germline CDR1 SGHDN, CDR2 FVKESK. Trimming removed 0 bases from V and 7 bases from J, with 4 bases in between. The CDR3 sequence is CASSQERNSPLHF. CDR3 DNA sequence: TGTGCCAGCAGCCAAGAAAGAAATTCACCCCTCCACTTT.

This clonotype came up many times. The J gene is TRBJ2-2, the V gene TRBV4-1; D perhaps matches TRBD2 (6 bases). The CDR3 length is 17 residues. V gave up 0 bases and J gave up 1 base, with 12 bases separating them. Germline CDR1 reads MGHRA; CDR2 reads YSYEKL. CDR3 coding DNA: TGCGCCAGCAGCCAAGAGTATCGCGGGAAGAACACCGGGGAGCTGTTTTTT. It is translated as CASSQEYRGKNTGELFF.

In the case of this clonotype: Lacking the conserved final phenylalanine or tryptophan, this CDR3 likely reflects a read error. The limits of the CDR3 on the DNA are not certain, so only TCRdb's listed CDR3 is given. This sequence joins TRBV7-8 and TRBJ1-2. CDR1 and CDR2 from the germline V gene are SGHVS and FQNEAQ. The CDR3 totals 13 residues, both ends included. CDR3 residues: CASSPSAVWGYTI.

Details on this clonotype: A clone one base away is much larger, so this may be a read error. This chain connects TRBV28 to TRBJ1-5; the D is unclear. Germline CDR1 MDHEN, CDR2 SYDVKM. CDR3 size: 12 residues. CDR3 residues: CAGSLLDQPQHF. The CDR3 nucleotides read TGTGCCGGCAGTTTATTGGATCAGCCCCAGCATTTT.

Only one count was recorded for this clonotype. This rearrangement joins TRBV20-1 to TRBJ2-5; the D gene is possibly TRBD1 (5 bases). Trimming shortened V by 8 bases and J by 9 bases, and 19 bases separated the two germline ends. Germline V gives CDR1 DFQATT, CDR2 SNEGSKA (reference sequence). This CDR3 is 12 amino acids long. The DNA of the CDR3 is TGCAGTACTATGGCAAGGGGTGAGTCCCAGTACTTC. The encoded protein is CSTMARGESQYF.

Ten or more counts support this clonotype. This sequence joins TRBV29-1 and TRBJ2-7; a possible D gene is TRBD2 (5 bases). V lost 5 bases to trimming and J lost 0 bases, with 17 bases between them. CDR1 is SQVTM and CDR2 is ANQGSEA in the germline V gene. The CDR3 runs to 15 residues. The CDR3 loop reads CSVKHATISSYEQYF. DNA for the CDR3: TGCAGCGTTAAGCACGCGACTATAAGCTCCTACGAGCAGTACTTC.

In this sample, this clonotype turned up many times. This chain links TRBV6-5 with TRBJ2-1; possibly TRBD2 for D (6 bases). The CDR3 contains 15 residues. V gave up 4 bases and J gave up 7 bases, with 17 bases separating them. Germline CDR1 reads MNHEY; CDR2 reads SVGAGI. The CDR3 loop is CASSWRGRGPNEQFF. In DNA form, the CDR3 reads TGTGCCAGCAGTTGGCGGGGCAGAGGACCTAATGAGCAGTTCTTC.

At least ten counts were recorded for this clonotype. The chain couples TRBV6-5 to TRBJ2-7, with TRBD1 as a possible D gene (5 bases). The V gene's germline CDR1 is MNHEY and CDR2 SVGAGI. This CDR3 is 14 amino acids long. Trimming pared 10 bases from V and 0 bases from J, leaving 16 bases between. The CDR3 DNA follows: TGTGCCACCCCGCCGCGACAGAACTCCTACGAGCAGTACTTC. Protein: CATPPRQNSYEQYF.

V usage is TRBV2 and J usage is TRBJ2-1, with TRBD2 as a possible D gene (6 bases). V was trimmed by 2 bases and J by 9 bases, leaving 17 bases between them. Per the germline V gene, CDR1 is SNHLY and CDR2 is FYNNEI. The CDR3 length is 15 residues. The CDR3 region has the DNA TGTGCCAGCAGTGAACAGGGAGGTATGGGGAGTGAGCAGTTCTTC. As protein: CASSEQGGMGSEQFF.

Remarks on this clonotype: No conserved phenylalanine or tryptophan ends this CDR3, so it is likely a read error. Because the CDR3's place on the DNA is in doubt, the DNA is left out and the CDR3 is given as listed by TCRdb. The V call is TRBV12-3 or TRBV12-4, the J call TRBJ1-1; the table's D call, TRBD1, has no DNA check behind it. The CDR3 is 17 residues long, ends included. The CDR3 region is CASTRTTGTGPDTEAYS.

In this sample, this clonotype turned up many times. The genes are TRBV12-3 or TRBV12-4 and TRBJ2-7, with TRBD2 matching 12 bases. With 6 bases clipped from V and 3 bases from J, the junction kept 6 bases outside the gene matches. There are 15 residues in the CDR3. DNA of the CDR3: TGTGCCAGCAGACCTAGCGGGAGGGTTTTCTACGAGCAGTACTTC. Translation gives CASRPSGRVFYEQYF.

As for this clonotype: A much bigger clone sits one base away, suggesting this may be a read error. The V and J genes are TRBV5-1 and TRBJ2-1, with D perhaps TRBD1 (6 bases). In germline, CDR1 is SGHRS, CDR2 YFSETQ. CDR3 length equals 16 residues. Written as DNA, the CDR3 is TGCGCCAGCAGCTTGCAGGGGATTAGCTCCTACGATGAGCAGTTCTTC. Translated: CASSLQGISSYDEQFF.

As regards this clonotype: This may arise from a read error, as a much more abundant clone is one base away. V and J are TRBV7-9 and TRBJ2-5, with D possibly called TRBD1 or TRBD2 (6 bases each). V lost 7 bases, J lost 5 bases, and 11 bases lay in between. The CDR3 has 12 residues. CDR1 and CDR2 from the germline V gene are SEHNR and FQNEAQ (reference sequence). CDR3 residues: CASMGGIETQYF. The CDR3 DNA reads TGTGCCAGCATGGGGGGCATTGAGACCCAGTACTTC.

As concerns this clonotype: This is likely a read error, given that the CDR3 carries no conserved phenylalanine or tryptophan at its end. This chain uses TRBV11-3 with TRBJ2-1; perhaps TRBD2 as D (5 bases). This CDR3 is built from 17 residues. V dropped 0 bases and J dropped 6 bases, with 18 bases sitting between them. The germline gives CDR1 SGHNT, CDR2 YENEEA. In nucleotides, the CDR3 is TGTGCCAGCAGCTTAGATGGTGCTAGCAGGAGACGCAATGAGCAGTTCCTC. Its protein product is CASSLDGASRRRNEQFL.